This TCR beta chain was identified in a study of human versus mouse CDR3 diversity and MHC coevolution. Notes on this clone: Its cognate antigen is unknown.

The study, taken as a whole, reports: iCHAO1 estimated the human TCR beta repertoire at some 1.6 million clonotypes.

The table came from immunoSEQ multiplex PCR; TCRdb's copy has only in-frame clones and leaves some out. The repertoire holds tens of thousands of clones, with around 94% as singletons. The sequenced sample was naive CD4+ T cells from blood. Subset indicated: CD45RO-negative CD62L-positive naive CD4 T cells. The clonotype was recovered from a person aged 55 to 75 in good health.

The DNA for the CDR3 is TGTGCCAGCAGCTCCGACAGGGGGGACTATGGCTACACCTTC. Encoded protein: CASSSDRGDYGYTF. The chain links TRBV7-2 to TRBJ1-2; 9 positions match TRBD1. Germline lookup yields CDR1 SGHTA and CDR2 FQGNSA. The CDR3 loop spans 14 amino acids. With V trimmed by 4 bases and J by 3 bases, 3 bases remained unmatched.